This note documents a single T cell receptor (beta chain) sequence. Its antigen is as yet unknown. Germline V gene sequence: CDR1 LNHDA, CDR2 SQIVND (reference sequence). V gave up 4 bases and J gave up 7 bases; unmatched junction bases: 11. This CDR3 comprises 17 residues. The entry originates in a study of cytomegalovirus exposure and HLA in healthy donors. Study-level results: Indistinguishable V segments, including TRBV6-2 and TRBV6-3, were excluded. Among TCR sequences, most were rare, though some public TCRs appeared in many donors.

PCR involved 60 Vbeta and 13 Jbeta primers. The data were produced by immunoSEQ multiplex PCR, yet TCRdb's version contains in-frame clones alone and is incomplete. Of roughly 80,000 clones listed, 62% are singletons. Sequenced material: PBMCs. V is TRBV19 and J is TRBJ2-1, with TRBD2 identical over 12 bases. This receptor was identified in a male donor in good health and CMV-seropositive. The CDR3 coding sequence is TGTGCCAGTAGTAGTTCCAAAGCTAGCGGGAGGGGTAATGAGCAGTTCTTC. Protein product: CASSSSKASGRGNEQFF.